This T cell receptor beta chain is drawn from a study of T cell repertoires in cytomegalovirus infection. Study background: Public TCR beta signature analysis indicated the presence of both CMV infection and matching HLA type.

Whole-study findings and limits: Clonotypes of TCR beta that were HLA-C-restricted and CMV-specific dominated the ex vivo response. Pooled public TCR beta family frequency picked out CMV carriers with the relevant HLA.

CDR1 and CDR2 (germline): SQVTM, ANQGSEA. Losses at the gene ends were 5 bases for V and 7 bases for J; bases not matched to a gene: 10. CDR3 length: 14 amino acids. TCRdb called the reads again in MiXCR, with one record for every CDR3 protein. The profile shows about 130,000 distinct CDR3 sequences, under 30% of them singletons. This clonotype was seen just once. Its antigen is not identified. This clonotype was sampled from a human donor in good health (CMV status not recorded). Some clones in this sample may be carry-over from other donors' samples. The V gene is TRBV29-1, the J gene TRBJ2-2; 7 positions agree with TRBD1. The specimen sequenced was PBMCs, sequenced either directly or after in vitro stimulation (not recorded which). The DNA for the CDR3 is TGCAGCGTTTTCCTGACAGGGTGGGACGGGGAGCTGTTTTTT. This encodes CSVFLTGWDGELFF.